These T cell receptor beta chains were read from a single sample in a study of regulatory T cells in long-lasting Graves disease. TCRdb passed the multiplex PCR reads through MiXCR, listing each CDR3 protein once. This sample carries over 350,000 distinct CDR3 sequences, about 15% of them seen once, and the ten largest clones take over 15%. The same sample was also used in a study of T cells in Graves' hyperthyroidism and ophthalmopathy.

This material consisted of peripheral blood mononuclear cells (PBMCs), taken at new diagnosis, from a patient treated with antithyroid drugs. All receptors come from a woman aged 50 to 65 with Graves disease. The CDR3 runs from the conserved cysteine through the conserved F or W. A D gene is named only where the DNA matches it firmly. Only some rows state a clone size, as once, few, many or a class for expanded clones.

clone_size j_call d_call v_call cdr3_aa
many TRBJ2-7 TRBD2 TRBV2 CASLAETTTYEQYF
NA TRBJ2-1 NA TRBV19 CASSMIGGGSYNEQFF
many TRBJ2-7 TRBD2 TRBV12-3/TRBV12-4 CASSYLAGVYEQYF
many TRBJ2-7 NA TRBV28 CASSLGTYYEQYF
many TRBJ1-1 NA TRBV2 CASNRNLVPEAFF
NA TRBJ2-2 NA TRBV5-1 CASSLAQPLPNTGELFF
few TRBJ1-2 TRBD1 TRBV27 CATSALRGPMGGYTF
many TRBJ2-3 NA TRBV12-3/TRBV12-4 CASSLGLATQYF
NA TRBJ2-3 NA TRBV13 CASSPRVGSGDTQYF
many TRBJ2-2 TRBD2 TRBV13 CASRSYGGSRGELFF
many TRBJ1-5 NA TRBV2 CASSVGPIGSNQPQHF
NA TRBJ1-2 NA TRBV5-1 CASSPPLGQGLNGYTF
many TRBJ1-5 TRBD1 TRBV6-2/TRBV6-3 CASSYLDRATQPQHF
few TRBJ1-1 NA TRBV19 CASSLRGRSTEAFF
many TRBJ2-3 TRBD1 TRBV6-1 CASSVRQGGTDTQYF
many TRBJ2-1 TRBD2 TRBV20-1 CSARISGAPNNEQFF
many TRBJ2-2 TRBD1 TRBV11-3 CASSHGQGAGELFF
NA TRBJ2-2 TRBD2 TRBV6-1 CASGRSGGRGTGELFF
many TRBJ2-7 NA TRBV27 CASSLSGDWPYEQYF
many TRBJ2-7 NA TRBV9 CASSVGPKEDHEQYF
NA TRBJ2-1 NA TRBV19 CASSIALYNEQFF
many TRBJ2-3 TRBD1 TRBV28 CASSFQLQGAGDTQYF
few TRBJ2-5 NA TRBV11-2 CASSLRVTGALQETQYF
few TRBJ2-5 NA TRBV3-1 CASSQGVVQETQYF
NA TRBJ2-5 TRBD1 TRBV19 CASSREETGSETQYF
few TRBJ1-4 NA TRBV28 CASGTWDSATNEKLFF
few TRBJ2-2 TRBD2 TRBV20-1 CSATTGAGGNTGELFF
many TRBJ1-2 TRBD1 TRBV5-1 CASSSGTAELYGYTF
NA TRBJ2-2 TRBD1 TRBV19 CASSIGTGNTGELFF
many TRBJ2-2 TRBD2 TRBV28 CASRRLAGGDTGELFF